These T cell receptor beta chains were read from a single sample in a study of cytomegalovirus exposure and HLA in healthy donors. Profiled with immunoSEQ multiplex PCR; TCRdb holds only in-frame clones, not every one. The top ten hold roughly 2% of the sample, which has 70,000 to 90,000 clones, roughly 73% seen once. Sequenced material: PBMCs. These TCRs come from a man aged 40-55 years in good health and CMV-seronegative. Each CDR3 is given with its conserved first and last residue. Fields, in order: V gene, J gene, D gene, clone size, CDR3 length, CDR3 DNA, CDR3 protein. A D gene is named only where the DNA matches it firmly. Clone size is given for some rows only: seen once, a few or many times, or a class if the clone is expanded.

TRBV30	TRBJ2-6	TRBD1	.	17	TGTGCCTGGAGAGACAGGGGGCCGATTTCTGGGGCCAACGTCCTGACTTTC	CAWRDRGPISGANVLTF
TRBV2	TRBJ2-5	.	.	11	TGTGCCAGCAGCCACGGGGGGACCCAGTACTTC	CASSHGGTQYF
TRBV4-1	TRBJ1-1	TRBD1	.	15	TGCGCCAGCAGCTCGCAGGGGGTGGCGAGCACTGAAGCTTTCTTT	CASSSQGVASTEAFF
TRBV10-3	TRBJ2-2	TRBD2	.	15	TGTGCCATCAATGGACTAGCGGGAGAGGTCGGGGAGCTGTTTTTT	CAINGLAGEVGELFF
TRBV10-3	TRBJ2-1	.	.	13	TGTGCCATCCAGGGGTCTGCCTACAATGAGCAGTTCTTC	CAIQGSAYNEQFF
TRBV9	TRBJ2-2	TRBD2	.	15	TGTGCCAGCAGATCAGCGGGAGGCCGGACCGGGGAGCTGTTTTTT	CASRSAGGRTGELFF
TRBV29-1	TRBJ2-7	.	.	14	TGCAGCGTGGAGACCGGACGGAGGTCCTACGAGCAGTACTTC	CSVETGRRSYEQYF
TRBV19	TRBJ2-5	.	.	14	TGTGCCAGTAGCCCGCGCGGTAGCCAAGAGACCCAGTACTTC	CASSPRGSQETQYF
TRBV7-7	TRBJ2-1	TRBD2	.	17	TGTGCTAGCAGCGACGGGACTAGCGGGACCTCCTACAATGAGCAGTTCTTC	CASSDGTSGTSYNEQFF
TRBV28	TRBJ1-1	.	.	12	TGTGCCACTCTACCAGGGGACACTGAAGCTTTCTTT	CATLPGDTEAFF
TRBV7-9	TRBJ2-7	TRBD1	once	13	TGTGCCAGCTCCGGGGACAGGGAACACGAGCAGTACTTC	CASSGDREHEQYF
TRBV5-1	TRBJ1-1	.	.	15	TGCGCCAGCAGAGGTCTACAGGGAGGGGTCACTGAAGCTTTCTTT	CASRGLQGGVTEAFF
TRBV5-4	TRBJ1-1	.	once	16	TGTGCCAGCAGCACGGAAGGAGGGCGGGACAACACTGAAGCTTTCTTT	CASSTEGGRDNTEAFF
TRBV11-2	TRBJ1-4	.	.	14	TGTGCCAGCAGCCAAGATGGGGGAGGAGAAAAACTGTTTTTT	CASSQDGGGEKLFF
TRBV27	TRBJ1-2	.	.	13	TGTGCCAGCAGCGCTCCAGGGTTTGGTGGCTACACCTTC	CASSAPGFGGYTF
TRBV28	TRBJ2-7	TRBD2	.	15	TGTGCCAGCAGTTCCGGACTAGCGGGGACCTACGAGCAGTACTTC	CASSSGLAGTYEQYF
TRBV25-1	TRBJ2-1	.	.	14	TGTGCCAGCAGTGAAGGGTCAGGGAACAATGAGCAGTTCTTC	CASSEGSGNNEQFF
TRBV6-5	TRBJ1-2	.	few	14	TGTGCCAGCAGAGAAGTTTGGGGGCGACGGGGCTACACCTTC	CASREVWGRRGYTF
TRBV9	TRBJ2-1	TRBD2	.	15	TGTGCCAGCAGCGTGACTAGCGCGGATTACAATGAGCAGTTCTTC	CASSVTSADYNEQFF
TRBV30	TRBJ2-3	.	.	14	TGTGCCTGGAGTGTAGGTCTAGACGCAGATACGCAGTATTTT	CAWSVGLDADTQYF
TRBV6-6	TRBJ2-5	TRBD2	.	15	TGTGCCAGCAGTCCACCTAGCGGGGGGGTTGAGACCCAGTACTTC	CASSPPSGGVETQYF
TRBV9	TRBJ2-5	TRBD1	.	14	TGTGCCAGCGCCCGGGACAGAGATCAAGAGACCCAGTACTTC	CASARDRDQETQYF
TRBV5-4	TRBJ1-2	.	.	13	TGTGCCAGCAGGCCCCAAGGAGGGGTTGGCTACACCTTC	CASRPQGGVGYTF
TRBV2	TRBJ2-1	TRBD2	.	15	TGTGCCAGCAGGGAAACTAGCGGGAGACCGGATGAGCAGTTCTTC	CASRETSGRPDEQFF
TRBV19	TRBJ2-7	.	.	15	TGTGCCAGTAGTATAGGCCAAGAATCTACAGCCGAGCAGTACTTC	CASSIGQESTAEQYF
TRBV6-1	TRBJ2-5	.	.	14	TGTGCCAGCAGTGATGGAGCGGCGGAAGAGACCCAGTACTTC	CASSDGAAEETQYF
TRBV27	TRBJ1-6	.	.	16	TGTGCCAGCAGTTTCTATCCGATGTCCTATAATTCACCCCTCCACTTT	CASSFYPMSYNSPLHF
TRBV18	TRBJ2-5	TRBD2	.	15	TGTGCCAGCTCTCGCAATAAGCCGGGAGGGGAGACCCAGTACTTC	CASSRNKPGGETQYF
TRBV7-8	TRBJ2-7	.	.	11	TGTGCCAGCAGCGCCGGGGGACAGAGTCACTTC	CASSAGGQSHF
TRBV11-2	TRBJ2-7	TRBD2	.	14	TGTGCCAGCAGCGCCAGCGGGAGCTCCTACGAGCAGTACTTC	CASSASGSSYEQYF
TRBV5-4	TRBJ2-2	TRBD2	.	12	TGTGCCAGCCTCGCGGGAGGCGGGGAGCTGTTTTTT	CASLAGGGELFF
TRBV5-1	TRBJ1-4	.	.	15	TGCGCCAGCAGCTTGGGGACTGATTTTAACGAAAAACTGTTTTTT	CASSLGTDFNEKLFF
TRBV19	TRBJ2-3	TRBD2	.	17	TGTGCCAGTAGTAGCCGAGATACTAGCGCCTACACAGATACGCAGTATTTT	CASSSRDTSAYTDTQYF
TRBV28	TRBJ1-5	.	.	16	TGTGCCAGCAACATTAGGGGGTTGCCTCACGATCAGCCCCAGCATTTT	CASNIRGLPHDQPQHF
TRBV7-3	TRBJ2-1	TRBD1	.	20	TGTGCCAGCAGCTTATTTTCCCCATTTACTACAGGGGAAGGACCGAATGAGCAGTTCTTC	CASSLFSPFTTGEGPNEQFF
TRBV27	TRBJ1-5	.	.	11	TGTGCCAGCGGTACAGGACACTCTTGGCATTTT	CASGTGHSWHF
TRBV19	TRBJ2-7	TRBD1	once	15	TGTGCCAGTAGTATTGCAGGGACAGCCTCCTACGAGCAGTACTTC	CASSIAGTASYEQYF
TRBV9	TRBJ2-2	.	.	15	TGTGCCAGCAGCGTAAGGGGGTCGGACACCGGGGAGCTGTTTTTT	CASSVRGSDTGELFF
TRBV5-1	TRBJ1-1	.	.	14	TGCGCCAGCAGCCCGTACGGACAGAACACTGAAGCTTTCTTT	CASSPYGQNTEAFF
TRBV5-1	TRBJ1-1	TRBD1	few	16	TGCGCCAGCAGCTCAGGTACCGGGACAGACGACACTGAAGCTTTCTTT	CASSSGTGTDDTEAFF
TRBV7-9	TRBJ1-5	TRBD1	once	14	TGTGCCAGCAGCCAGGGACAGCGCAATCAGCCCCAGCATTTT	CASSQGQRNQPQHF
TRBV14	TRBJ2-1	TRBD1	once	18	TGTGCCAGCAGCGTCAGGCGAGGGACAGCAAGCTCCTACAATGAGCAGTTCTTC	CASSVRRGTASSYNEQFF